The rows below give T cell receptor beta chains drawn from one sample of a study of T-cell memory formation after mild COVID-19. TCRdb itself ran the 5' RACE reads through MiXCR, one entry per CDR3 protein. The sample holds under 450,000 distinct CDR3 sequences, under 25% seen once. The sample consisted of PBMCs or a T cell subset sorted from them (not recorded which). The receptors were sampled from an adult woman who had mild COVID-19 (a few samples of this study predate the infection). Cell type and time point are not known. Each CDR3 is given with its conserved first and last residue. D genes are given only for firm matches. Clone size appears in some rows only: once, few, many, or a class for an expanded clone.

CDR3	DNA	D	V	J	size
CASSAGETDTQYF	TGTGCCAGCAGTGCGGGAGAAACAGATACGCAGTATTTT	.	TRBV25-1	TRBJ2-3	few
CASSLVPPVVPGNTIYF	TGTGCCAGCAGCTTAGTGCCCCCTGTGGTCCCTGGAAACACCATATATTTT	.	TRBV7-9	TRBJ1-3	few
CASSQPRAGGREQFF	TGCGCCAGCAGCCAACCAAGGGCAGGGGGCCGTGAGCAGTTCTTC	TRBD1	TRBV4-1	TRBJ2-1	few
CASSLGPRSYNEQFF	TGTGCCAGCAGTTTAGGGCCCCGCTCCTACAATGAGCAGTTCTTC	.	TRBV7-6	TRBJ2-1	few
CASSSRTRPNEQFF	TGTGCCAGCAGTTCACGGACGCGGCCCAATGAGCAGTTCTTC	.	TRBV12-3/TRBV12-4	TRBJ2-1	.
CSARDLFQGGDTEAFF	TGCAGTGCTAGAGATCTCTTTCAGGGTGGGGACACTGAAGCTTTCTTT	.	TRBV20-1	TRBJ1-1	.
CASSLVNMQPQHF	TGTGCCAGCAGTTTAGTGAATATGCAGCCCCAGCATTTT	.	TRBV12-3/TRBV12-4	TRBJ1-5	.
CASSLETHIAGGIDNEQFF	TGTGCCAGCAGCTTAGAAACACACATTGCGGGAGGTATCGACAATGAGCAGTTCTTC	TRBD2	TRBV11-2	TRBJ2-1	few
CASSFDRGPSYEQYF	TGCGCCAGCAGCTTCGACAGGGGTCCCTCCTACGAGCAGTACTTC	TRBD1	TRBV5-1	TRBJ2-7	.
CASSERGLGYTF	TGTGCCAGCAGTGAACGCGGCTTGGGCTACACCTTC	.	TRBV6-5	TRBJ1-2	few
CASSLADTGTSSLEQFF	TGTGCCAGCAGCTTAGCGGATACCGGGACTAGCAGTCTTGAGCAGTTCTTC	TRBD2	TRBV7-9	TRBJ2-1	few
CASSYSLASSYNEQFF	TGTGCCAGCAGTTACTCTCTAGCGAGCTCCTACAATGAGCAGTTCTTC	.	TRBV6-5	TRBJ2-1	many
CASSIGGSYEQYF	TGTGCCAGTAGTATTGGAGGGTCCTACGAGCAGTACTTC	.	TRBV19	TRBJ2-7	few
CASSLGPNTETQYF	TGTGCCAGCAGTTTAGGACCCAACACAGAGACCCAGTACTTC	.	TRBV12-3/TRBV12-4	TRBJ2-5	.
CASSLRQFTEQFF	TGTGCCAGCAGTTTAAGACAATTCACAGAGCAGTTCTTC	.	TRBV12-3/TRBV12-4	TRBJ2-1	few
CASSPQQGQNTGELFF	TGTGCCAGCTCACCTCAACAGGGGCAAAACACCGGGGAGCTGTTTTTT	TRBD1	TRBV18	TRBJ2-2	.
CASSLNPGDTQYF	TGTGCCAGCAGTTTAAATCCGGGAGATACGCAGTATTTT	.	TRBV9	TRBJ2-3	few
CATTPSGGTDTQYF	TGTGCCACCACCCCTAGCGGGGGCACAGATACGCAGTATTTT	TRBD2	TRBV2	TRBJ2-3	.
CASSQGTGTEAFF	TGTGCCAGCAGCCAAGGGACAGGCACTGAAGCTTTCTTT	TRBD1	TRBV3-1	TRBJ1-1	.
CSASQVLLYGYTF	TGCAGTGCTAGTCAGGTCCTCCTCTATGGCTACACCTTC	.	TRBV20-1	TRBJ1-2	.
CASSLVRGYQETQYF	TGTGCCAGCAGCTTAGTCAGGGGGTACCAAGAGACCCAGTACTTC	TRBD1	TRBV11-1	TRBJ2-5	.
CASSFRGRGYTF	TGTGCCAGCAGTTTCCGAGGGAGAGGCTACACCTTC	.	TRBV28	TRBJ1-2	.
CATKELGTGELFF	TGTGCCACCAAAGAATTAGGGACCGGGGAGCTGTTTTTT	.	TRBV24-1	TRBJ2-2	many
CASSRPGQGDTGELFF	TGCGCCAGCAGCCGACCGGGACAGGGCGACACCGGGGAGCTGTTTTTT	TRBD1	TRBV4-1	TRBJ2-2	many
CASSRSGTGQQETQYF	TGTGCCAGCAGCCGGAGTGGGACAGGGCAACAAGAGACCCAGTACTTC	TRBD1	TRBV7-9	TRBJ2-5	few
CASSSRPALSGELFF	TGTGCCAGCAGTTCAAGGCCAGCCTTAAGCGGGGAGCTGTTTTTT	.	TRBV27	TRBJ2-2	few
CASSPGLAGGTYNEQFF	TGTGCCAGCAGTCCGGGACTAGCGGGGGGTACCTACAATGAGCAGTTCTTC	TRBD2	TRBV12-3/TRBV12-4	TRBJ2-1	few
CASRGWDSTGKLFF	TGTGCCAGCAGGGGATGGGATAGTACAGGAAAACTGTTTTTT	.	TRBV7-6	TRBJ1-4	.
CASSLGLLAEKLFF	TGTGCCAGCAGCTTAGGCCTCCTCGCAGAAAAACTGTTTTTT	.	TRBV7-9	TRBJ1-4	.
CASSLVDRNYNEQFF	TGTGCCAGCAGCTTGGTTGATCGAAACTACAATGAGCAGTTCTTC	.	TRBV5-5	TRBJ2-1	.
CASRAGHGGLGNQPQHF	TGTGCCAGCAGGGCCGGACACGGCGGTTTGGGCAATCAGCCCCAGCATTTT	.	TRBV12-3/TRBV12-4	TRBJ1-5	.
CASSPPPLNSLLFF	TGTGCCAGCAGCCCGCCCCCACTTAATTCCCTCCTGTTCTTC	.	TRBV7-2	TRBJ2-1	few
CASSGTGREQYF	TGTGCCAGCAGTGGGACAGGGAGGGAGCAGTACTTC	TRBD1	TRBV25-1	TRBJ2-7	few
CASSQASGTVGYEQYF	TGCGCCAGCAGCCAAGCGTCCGGGACAGTTGGATACGAGCAGTACTTC	TRBD1	TRBV4-1	TRBJ2-7	few
CASSLGLLSSYEQYF	TGTGCCAGCAGTTTGGGACTTTTAAGCTCCTACGAGCAGTACTTC	.	TRBV12-3/TRBV12-4	TRBJ2-7	.
CSARDGTPQETQYF	TGCAGTGCTAGAGACGGGACTCCTCAAGAGACCCAGTACTTC	.	TRBV20-1	TRBJ2-5	few
CASSLTPGGSTGELFF	TGCGCCAGCAGCTTGACGCCAGGGGGGAGCACCGGGGAGCTGTTTTTT	.	TRBV5-1	TRBJ2-2	.
CASSDGFLNYGYTF	TGCGCCAGCAGCGACGGATTTCTTAACTATGGCTACACCTTC	.	TRBV5-1	TRBJ1-2	few
CASSWGTAGGVETQYF	TGCGCCAGCAGCTGGGGAACCGCAGGGGGCGTGGAGACCCAGTACTTC	TRBD1	TRBV5-1	TRBJ2-5	.
CASTNTGVSSRATEAFF	TGTGCCAGCACCAATACAGGGGTCTCCTCCCGAGCAACTGAAGCTTTCTTT	TRBD1	TRBV3-1	TRBJ1-1	.
CATSRDRLAETYEQYF	TGTGCCACCAGCAGAGATCGTCTGGCGGAAACCTACGAGCAGTACTTC	.	TRBV15	TRBJ2-7	once
CSVEGPVPGQFF	TGCAGCGTTGAGGGCCCGGTTCCTGGGCAGTTCTTC	.	TRBV29-1	TRBJ2-1	few
CATVEQETQYF	TGTGCCACAGTGGAACAAGAGACCCAGTACTTC	.	TRBV12-3/TRBV12-4	TRBJ2-5	few
CASSQERGTAQPQHF	TGTGCCAGCAGCCAAGAACGGGGAACCGCTCAGCCCCAGCATTTT	.	TRBV3-1	TRBJ1-5	once
CSVVERTSNYGYTF	TGCAGCGTTGTAGAGCGGACATCTAACTATGGCTACACCTTC	.	TRBV29-1	TRBJ1-2	once
CASSLVQLNQPQHF	TGCGCCAGCAGCTTGGTGCAGTTAAATCAGCCCCAGCATTTT	.	TRBV5-1	TRBJ1-5	.
CASSLRSDTAYEQYF	TGTGCCAGCAGTTTAAGGTCGGACACAGCCTACGAGCAGTACTTC	.	TRBV27	TRBJ2-7	.
CASSLDRGIRTNEKLFF	TGTGCCAGCAGCTTGGACAGGGGGATTCGAACTAATGAAAAACTGTTTTTT	TRBD1	TRBV5-5	TRBJ1-4	.
CAISPQGSDGYTF	TGTGCCATCAGCCCTCAGGGGTCCGATGGCTACACCTTC	.	TRBV10-3	TRBJ1-2	.
CASSGQTSVWADTQYF	TGTGCCAGCAGCGGGCAGACTAGCGTCTGGGCAGATACGCAGTATTTT	TRBD2	TRBV7-2	TRBJ2-3	few
CASSQDYGRGRDGFYEQYF	TGTGCCAGCAGCCAAGATTATGGCAGGGGGCGCGATGGCTTTTACGAGCAGTACTTC	TRBD1	TRBV4-2	TRBJ2-7	.
CASSLGPLTDTQYF	TGTGCCAGCAGCTTGGGGCCCCTCACAGATACGCAGTATTTT	.	TRBV7-9	TRBJ2-3	.
CASRRSLVTEAFF	TGTGCCAGCCGCCGGTCATTGGTTACAGAAGCTTTCTTT	.	TRBV12-3/TRBV12-4	TRBJ1-1	few